This T cell receptor beta chain emerged from a study of blood T cell repertoires in COVID-19. The protocol was immunoSEQ multiplex PCR, while the TCRdb copy is restricted to in-frame clones and leaves out a portion. The data contain approximately 150,000 clones, about 90% of them seen just once; the ten biggest clones take up about 10%. V was clipped by 5 bases and J by 4 bases, with 13 bases between them. Germline assignment: CDR1 SGHTA and CDR2 FQGNSA. This CDR3 spans 14 amino acids. The chain uses TRBV7-2 and TRBJ2-3; perhaps TRBD2 as D (7 bases). This sequence originates from a man aged 55 to 70 who had recovered from COVID-19. Source material: PBMCs or T cells enriched from blood (not recorded which). CDR3 nucleotide sequence: TGTGCCAGCAGCCCGTTCGGGGGGCCAGATACGCAGTATTTT. It yields the protein CASSPFGGPDTQYF.